The 27 T cell receptor beta chains in this list originate from one sample, sequenced in a study of blood T cells in healthy people across ages. Next came a second PCR, run for about 6 to 12 cycles, which used a sample-barcoded 5' primer along with a J-beta primer mix. TCRdb independently ran MiXCR on the 5' RACE reads; one entry per CDR3 protein. The table records some 760,000 distinct CDR3 sequences, 20% to 25% of them present only once. These data are also associated with another study on T cells of mothers and their children.

The specimen sequenced was blood. All receptors come from a boy aged 5-17 years in good health.

Only a few counts were recorded for this clonotype. Compared with germline, one end of the junction differs, possibly owing to a read error. This chain links TRBV7-9 with TRBJ1-4, with a weak D call TRBD1 (5 bases). CDR3 length: 14 residues. Germline V gene lookup returns CDR1 SEHNR and CDR2 FQNEAQ (reference sequence). CDR3 nucleotides: TGTGCCAGCAGCCAACTCGACAGAAATGGAAAACTGTTTTTT. Its translation is CASSQLDRNGKLFF.

This clonotype showed up just a few times. The rearrangement joins TRBV15 to TRBJ2-5, with D unresolved. The J call is uncertain, as TRBJ2-1 better fits the DNA end. The germline CDR1 and CDR2 sequences are LNHNV and YYDKDF (reference sequence). The CDR3 contains 14 residues. The CDR3 sequence: CATSRDLPVDEQFF. The DNA of the CDR3 is TGTGCCACCAGCAGAGATCTGCCGGTGGATGAGCAGTTCTTC.

This clonotype was picked up a small number of times. The V call is TRBV27, the J call TRBJ2-5, with TRBD1 matching over 8 bases. Judging by the DNA end, TRBJ2-7 fits better; the J call may be wrong. CDR1 MNHEY and CDR2 SMNVEV come from the germline V gene (reference sequence). This CDR3 is built from 16 residues. CDR3 DNA sequence: TGTGCCAGCAGTCCGCTCCCCGGACAGGGCCCCTACGAGCAGTACTTC. Encoded protein: CASSPLPGQGPYEQYF.

The chain combines TRBV4-3 with TRBJ2-7, with D unclear. CDR3 length equals 14 residues. Trimming removed 3 bases from V and 3 bases from J, with 12 bases in between. CDR1 LGHNA and CDR2 YSLEER come from the germline V gene. The CDR3 loop is CASSQEHRLYEQYF. The CDR3 nucleotides are TGCGCCAGCAGCCAGGAACACCGACTCTACGAGCAGTACTTC.

The chain employs TRBV7-9 and TRBJ2-6, with 7 bases lining up with TRBD1. V lost 2 bases to trimming and J lost 3 bases; unmatched junction nucleotides: 4. The CDR3 runs to 16 residues. Germline V gene sequence: CDR1 SEHNR, CDR2 FQNEAQ (reference sequence). As DNA, the CDR3 is TGTGCCAGCAGCTTAAGAGGGGGCGGTGGGGCCAACGTCCTGACTTTC. This encodes CASSLRGGGGANVLTF.

This clonotype occurred a few times. This rearrangement joins TRBV4-3 to TRBJ1-4, with 9 bases identical to TRBD1. Germline CDR1 reads LGHNA; CDR2 reads YSLEER. V was clipped by 0 bases and J by 8 bases; unmatched bases: 10. This CDR3 is built from 17 residues. CDR3 in DNA: TGCGCCAGCAGCCAAGAAAGCGGAGGGACAGGGTACGAAAAACTGTTTTTT. Its translation: CASSQESGGTGYEKLFF.

J is TRBJ2-1 and V is TRBV7-2; D is tentatively TRBD1 or TRBD2 (6 bases each). CDR1 SGHTA and CDR2 FQGNSA come from the germline V gene. Trimming took off 1 base at V and 8 bases at J, with 12 bases between the two ends. CDR3 length: 14 residues. The CDR3 DNA is TGTGCCAGCAGCTTAGGAGGGGGGCGAGATGAGCAGTTCTTC. This encodes CASSLGGGRDEQFF. Drawing the rest from reference TRBV7-2 and TRBJ2-1, the complete variable domain is GAGVSQSPSNKVTEKGKDVELRCDPISGHTALYWYRQSLGQGLEFLIYFQGNSAPDKSGLPSDRFSAERTGGSVSTLTIQRTQQEDSAVYLCASSLGGGRDEQFFGPGTRLTVL.

The chain recombines TRBV7-8 with TRBJ2-5; TRBD1 might be the D (6 bases). CDR1 is SGHVS, CDR2 FQNEAQ, per germline. Between the trimmed V and J ends, which lost 5 bases and 1 base, there was a span of 14 bases. This CDR3 has 15 amino acids. The DNA for the CDR3 is TGTGCCAGCAGCGACCGCGGACAGCTCCAAGAGACCCAGTACTTC. Encoded protein: CASSDRGQLQETQYF.

This clonotype was observed a handful of times. The V call is TRBV12-3 or TRBV12-4, the J call TRBJ2-5; no definite D call. V lost 5 bases and J 7 bases, leaving 11 bases between the germline ends. This CDR3 is built from 12 residues. Here the CDR3 reads CASSPVTRTQYF. As DNA, the CDR3 is TGTGCCAGCAGTCCGGTCACCCGGACCCAGTACTTC.

This chain links TRBV19 with TRBJ2-5; perhaps TRBD2 as D (5 bases). Trimming pared 3 bases from V and 6 bases from J, leaving 14 bases between. This CDR3 comprises 14 residues. Germline V lookup: CDR1 LNHDA, CDR2 SQIVND (reference sequence). CDR3 in amino acids: CASSIRGDRKTQYF. The CDR3 DNA reads TGTGCCAGTAGTATTCGGGGAGATCGGAAGACCCAGTACTTC.

This clonotype was seen a handful of times. The chain carries TRBV29-1 and TRBJ2-7, with 9 bases identical to TRBD2. V was clipped by 7 bases and J by 3 bases; unmatched bases: 10. The CDR3 covers 14 residues. Germline CDR1 reads SQVTM; CDR2 reads ANQGSEA. The CDR3, as DNA: TGCAGCGCCCGGGGACTAGCAGGAAACTACGAGCAGTACTTC. This encodes CSARGLAGNYEQYF.

In this sample, this clonotype turned up a few times. V usage is TRBV10-3 and J usage is TRBJ2-5, with no clear D. Matching the DNA end better, TRBJ2-7 makes the J call doubtful. CDR3 size: 16 residues. Germline assignment: CDR1 ENHRY and CDR2 SYGVKD. The CDR3, as DNA: TGTGCCACCGGATCGCCCACCGGGCCTACAGCCTACGAGCAGTACTTC. Translated, it gives CATGSPTGPTAYEQYF.

This clonotype appeared a few times. The chain uses TRBV20-1 and TRBJ2-5, with no clear D. The CDR3 is 13 amino acids. Germline V gene data show CDR1 as DFQATT and CDR2 as SNEGSKA (reference sequence). Trimming shortened V by 3 bases and J by 4 bases, and 12 bases separated the two germline ends. CDR3 sequence reads: CSARAPTGETQYF. DNA of the CDR3: TGCAGTGCTAGGGCCCCGACGGGAGAGACCCAGTACTTC.

The chain has TRBV14 and TRBJ1-4; D is possibly TRBD1 (5 bases). V shed 0 bases and J shed 6 bases, with 11 bases lying between them. The length of the CDR3 is 15 residues. Looked up from germline, CDR1 is SGHDN and CDR2 is FVKESK. The CDR3 protein is CASSQDGGADEKLFF. DNA of the CDR3: TGTGCCAGCAGCCAAGATGGAGGGGCCGATGAAAAACTGTTTTTT.

The genes are TRBV3-1 and TRBJ2-2, with D perhaps matching TRBD2 (5 bases). V dropped 0 bases and J dropped 4 bases, with 9 bases sitting between them. Germline CDR1 reads LGHDT; CDR2 reads YNNKEL (reference sequence). The length of the CDR3 is 15 residues. This CDR3 reads CASSQDRGFTGELFF. DNA for the CDR3: TGTGCCAGCAGCCAAGATAGAGGGTTCACCGGGGAGCTGTTTTTT.

The chain joins TRBV20-1 to TRBJ2-5; no definite D call. The tail of the sequence fits TRBJ2-7 better, so the J call may be wrong. The germline V gene has CDR1 DFQATT and CDR2 SNEGSKA (reference sequence). There are 12 residues in the CDR3. As DNA, the CDR3 is TGCAGTGCTAGAGCGGATGCCTACGAGCAGTACTTC. Translating it yields CSARADAYEQYF.

The genes are TRBV5-1 and TRBJ2-1; D not resolved. Trimming took off 0 bases at V and 5 bases at J, with 9 bases between the two ends. This CDR3 region has 14 residues. In germline, CDR1 is SGHRS, CDR2 YFSETQ. The CDR3 bases are TGCGCCAGCAGCTTGGCCTACAGCCACAATGAGCAGTTCTTC. Amino acids: CASSLAYSHNEQFF.

This clonotype was seen a handful of times. The V call is TRBV12-3 or TRBV12-4, the J call TRBJ2-1; a possible D gene is TRBD2 (5 bases). This CDR3 contains 16 residues. Trimming pared 5 bases from V and 3 bases from J, leaving 17 bases between. The CDR3 region has the DNA TGTGCCAGCAGTCCAATCGACTACCGCTTCTACAATGAGCAGTTCTTC. It is translated as CASSPIDYRFYNEQFF.

V and J are TRBV11-2 and TRBJ2-5, with unresolved D. The J call may be wrong; the DNA end is better matched by TRBJ2-1. CDR1 and CDR2 from the germline V gene are SGHAT and FQNNGV. The length of the CDR3 is 14 residues. This chain's CDR3 is CASSLVGHSNEQFF. CDR3 bases: TGTGCCAGCAGCTTAGTCGGCCACTCCAATGAGCAGTTCTTC.

The chain recombines TRBV24-1 with TRBJ2-1, with 9 bases aligning to TRBD2. The trim removed 3 bases at V and 13 bases at J, leaving 3 bases unmatched. The CDR3 spans 12 residues. Germline lookup yields CDR1 KGHDR and CDR2 SFDVKD. CDR3 sequence: CATSDLAGYQFF. CDR3 in DNA: TGTGCCACCAGTGATCTAGCGGGATACCAGTTCTTC.

This clonotype is a singleton in its sample. V and J are TRBV10-3 and TRBJ2-1, with TRBD1 matching 7 bases. Trimming cost V 6 bases and J 1 base; bases outside gene matches: 12. The germline V gene encodes CDR1 ENHRY and CDR2 SYGVKD. The CDR3 is 17 residues long. The CDR3 coding sequence is TGTGCCATCAGCCCGGGACAGTCGTACACTTCCTACAATGAGCAGTTCTTC. As protein: CAISPGQSYTSYNEQFF.

The chain carries TRBV24-1 and TRBJ1-1, with a tentative D call TRBD1 (6 bases). V lost 3 bases to trimming and J lost 11 bases, with 12 bases between them. The CDR3 is made up of 12 amino acids. In germline, CDR1 is KGHDR, CDR2 SFDVKD. DNA of the CDR3: TGTGCCACCAGTGATCATCAGGGGCTGGCTTTCTTT. It yields the protein CATSDHQGLAFF.

This chain links TRBV7-9 with TRBJ2-1, with no clear D. The V end lost 1 base, the J end lost 4 bases, and 17 bases lay between the germline ends. The CDR3 covers 17 residues. Germline V CDR1 and CDR2: SEHNR, FQNEAQ (reference sequence). The CDR3 DNA is TGTGCCAGCAGCTTAGGATTAGGTAGCCCTCTTTACAATGAGCAGTTCTTC. Protein sequence: CASSLGLGSPLYNEQFF.

This clonotype was picked up a small number of times. This sequence joins TRBV20-1 and TRBJ2-7, with no clear D. This CDR3 region has 10 residues. The V gene lost 3 bases and the J gene lost 0 bases, with 0 bases spanning the gap. Germline assignment: CDR1 DFQATT and CDR2 SNEGSKA (reference sequence). The CDR3 region is CSASSYEQYF. In DNA form, the CDR3 reads TGCAGTGCTAGCTCCTACGAGCAGTACTTC.

The chain couples TRBV7-9 to TRBJ2-7; 8 nucleotides align to TRBD1. The CDR3 has 16 amino acids. Germline values: CDR1 SEHNR, CDR2 FQNEAQ (reference sequence). Trimming at V came to 3 bases and at J to 0 bases, leaving 7 bases not matched to a gene. The CDR3 spells CASSLARGQSSYEQYF. CDR3 nucleotide sequence: TGTGCCAGCAGCTTGGCCAGGGGGCAGAGCTCCTACGAGCAGTACTTC. Filled out from reference TRBV7-9 and TRBJ2-7, the complete variable domain reads DTGVSQNPRHKITKRGQNVTFRCDPISEHNRLYWYRQTLGQGPEFLTYFQNEAQLEKSRLLSDRFSAERPKGSFSTLEIQRTEQGDSAMYLCASSLARGQSSYEQYFGPGTRLTVT.

In this sample, this clonotype turned up a few times. This chain joins TRBV7-9 and TRBJ2-5; a possible D gene is TRBD1 (7 bases). CDR3 length equals 14 residues. Germline lookup yields CDR1 SEHNR and CDR2 FQNEAQ (reference sequence). Trimming pared 3 bases from V and 5 bases from J, leaving 13 bases between. The CDR3 protein is CASSFPGGSETQYF. The CDR3 DNA reads TGTGCCAGCAGCTTTCCAGGGGGGTCGGAGACCCAGTACTTC.

The V and J genes are TRBV20-1 and TRBJ2-3; 13 bases match TRBD2. After removal of 6 bases from V and 7 bases from J, the junction contained 13 bases not matched to a gene. Germline values: CDR1 DFQATT, CDR2 SNEGSKA (reference sequence). The CDR3 sequence is 16 residues long. The CDR3 coding sequence is TGCAGTGCCACTTCCGGGACTAGCGGGGTCGGGCATACGCAGTATTTT. Protein sequence: CSATSGTSGVGHTQYF.